The 25 T cell receptor beta chains listed next were all sequenced from one sample in a study of response to subunit inactivated influenza vaccine. TCRdb re-called the RT-PCR reads through MiXCR, storing one row per CDR3 protein. The table includes 530,000 or so distinct CDR3 sequences, roughly 10% detected once. Sample: PBMCs from blood, taken on the day of vaccination. The receptors here all came from a man aged 50 to 60 who received an inactivated influenza vaccine.

The chain is built from TRBV19 and TRBJ2-1, with a weak D call TRBD2 (7 bases). Trimming shortened V by 7 bases and J by 2 bases, and 15 bases separated the two germline ends. The germline V gene has CDR1 LNHDA and CDR2 SQIVND (reference sequence). The CDR3 loop spans 15 amino acids. CDR3 bases: TGTGCCAGTACTCATGAGGGGGGGCCCTACAATGAGCAGTTCTTC. This gives the protein CASTHEGGPYNEQFF.

This clonotype was observed many times. The J gene is TRBJ2-5, the V gene TRBV7-8, with 9 bases fitting TRBD2. The CDR3 sequence is 15 residues long. V dropped 5 bases and J dropped 2; count of bases not matched to a gene: 6. Germline loops: CDR1 SGHVS, CDR2 FQNEAQ. CDR3 sequence (DNA): TGTGCCAGCAGCAGACTAGCGGAGAATCAAGAGACCCAGTACTTC. This sequence encodes CASSRLAENQETQYF. The full variable domain, completed using reference TRBV7-8 and TRBJ2-5, is GAGVSQSPRYKVAKRGQDVALRCDPISGHVSLFWYQQALGQGPEFLTYFQNEAQLDKSGLPSDRFFAERPEGSVSTLKIQRTQQEDSAVYLCASSRLAENQETQYFGPGTRLLVL.

This clonotype showed up just a few times. This chain links TRBV7-2 with TRBJ1-4; D not resolved. CDR1 SGHTA and CDR2 FQGNSA come from the germline V gene. The CDR3 sequence is 15 residues long. The ends were cut back, 3 bases at V and 8 bases at J, with 16 bases in the middle. CDR3 bases: TGTGCCAGCAGCTTTTCGGAGGCGGGCGGAGAAAAACTGTTTTTT. Translating it yields CASSFSEAGGEKLFF.

The V gene is TRBV20-1, the J gene TRBJ2-3; perhaps TRBD2 as D (6 bases). The CDR3 is 14 amino acids. CDR1 and CDR2 (germline): DFQATT, SNEGSKA (reference sequence). Trimming took 6 bases from V and 1 from J, leaving 14 bases between them. The CDR3 loop reads CSAIRDWGTDTQYF. The CDR3 DNA reads as TGCAGTGCCATCCGGGACTGGGGCACAGATACGCAGTATTTT.

This clonotype was detected ten times or more. This sequence joins TRBV28 and TRBJ2-7; D may correspond to TRBD1 or TRBD2 (6 bases each). Between the trimmed V and J ends, which lost 4 bases and 1 base, there was a span of 17 bases. Germline V gene lookup returns CDR1 MDHEN and CDR2 SYDVKM. The CDR3 is 16 amino acids. This CDR3 is CASSSAGGPNSYEQYF. In DNA form, the CDR3 reads TGTGCCAGCAGTTCAGCCGGGGGCCCTAATTCCTACGAGCAGTACTTC. The whole variable domain, filled in from reference TRBV28 and TRBJ2-7, reads DVKVTQSSRYLVKRTGEKVFLECVQDMDHENMFWYRQDPGLGLRLIYFSYDVKMKEKGDIPEGYSVSREKKERFSLILESASTNQTSMYLCASSSAGGPNSYEQYFGPGTRLTVT.

The sample holds a few counts of this clonotype. The chain combines TRBV9 with TRBJ2-7, with 8 bases matching TRBD2. V trimming: 3 bases; J trimming: 7 bases; junction bases outside the gene matches: 9. Germline values: CDR1 SGDLS, CDR2 YYNGEE. The CDR3 sequence is 14 residues long. CDR3 nucleotide sequence: TGTGCCAGCAGCGCCCCGACCCCGGGGGGGGAGCAGTACTTC. It yields the protein CASSAPTPGGEQYF.

This chain uses TRBV5-1 with TRBJ1-2, with TRBD1 matching 9 bases. The trim removed 1 base at V and 8 bases at J, leaving 9 bases unmatched. Germline-derived CDR1 and CDR2 are SGHRS and YFSETQ. This CDR3 has 15 amino acids. The CDR3 sequence is CASSLTSGQGFGYTF. The CDR3 DNA sequence: TGCGCCAGCAGCTTGACGTCGGGACAGGGTTTCGGCTACACCTTC.

J is TRBJ2-7 and V is TRBV20-1; D unclear. The V gene's germline CDR1 is DFQATT and CDR2 SNEGSKA (reference sequence). V lost 0 bases and J 0 bases, leaving 12 bases between the germline ends. The CDR3 spans 15 residues. CDR3 protein: CSARDLERGSYEQYF. CDR3 nucleotides: TGCAGTGCTAGAGATCTAGAGCGAGGCTCCTACGAGCAGTACTTC.

This clonotype came up many times. This sequence joins TRBV4-3 and TRBJ2-1; 12 positions agree with TRBD2. There are 14 residues in the CDR3. In germline, CDR1 is LGHNA, CDR2 YSLEER. The V segment lost 4 bases and the J segment 7 bases; nucleotides outside the gene matches: 2. CDR3 loop: CASSRGLAGNEQFF. CDR3 in DNA: TGCGCCAGCAGCCGGGGACTAGCGGGTAATGAGCAGTTCTTC.

Many counts were recorded for this clonotype. The V and J genes are TRBV6-1 and TRBJ2-7; TRBD2 aligns across 9 bases. This CDR3 is 14 amino acids long. Germline V gene data show CDR1 as MNHNS and CDR2 as SASEGT. V gave up 5 bases and J gave up 6 bases; unmatched junction bases: 8. The CDR3 reads CASSSSGSLFEQYF. The CDR3, as DNA: TGTGCCAGCAGTAGTAGCGGGAGTTTGTTCGAGCAGTACTTC.

This clonotype was counted only a few times. The genes are TRBV28 and TRBJ2-7; tentative D call: TRBD1 (6 bases). V was trimmed by 4 bases and J by 0 bases, leaving 16 bases between them. The CDR3 extends over 16 amino acids. Germline CDR1 MDHEN, CDR2 SYDVKM. The CDR3 loop is CASSSYPQGFSYEQYF. DNA of the CDR3: TGTGCCAGCAGTTCCTACCCTCAGGGGTTCTCCTACGAGCAGTACTTC.

The genes are TRBV27 and TRBJ2-3, with D maybe TRBD2 (6 bases). The CDR3 length is 15 residues. Trimming cost V 4 bases and J 2 bases, with 13 bases left between them. Looked up from germline, CDR1 is MNHEY and CDR2 is SMNVEV (reference sequence). The CDR3 sequence: CASSSQRANTDTQYF. The CDR3 DNA sequence: TGTGCCAGCAGTTCCCAGCGGGCCAACACAGATACGCAGTATTTT.

The rearrangement links TRBV20-1 to TRBJ1-5; 7 bases fit TRBD1. The V segment lost 5 bases and the J segment 5 bases; nucleotides outside the gene matches: 6. The V gene's germline CDR1 is DFQATT and CDR2 SNEGSKA (reference sequence). The CDR3 runs 13 residues. CDR3 sequence reads: CSASGTADQPQHF. CDR3 DNA sequence: TGCAGTGCTTCCGGGACAGCTGATCAGCCCCAGCATTTT.

In this sample, this clonotype turned up a few times. The V and J genes are TRBV6-2 or TRBV6-3 and TRBJ2-7; TRBD2 matches 16 bases. This CDR3 comprises 18 residues. Trimming removed 6 bases from V and 4 bases from J; junction bases left unmatched: 12. Germline CDR1 is MNHEY and CDR2 is SVGEGT. The CDR3 nucleotides are TGTGCCAGCAGCAAACCGGGACTAGCGGGAGGGCCTGGGTACGAGCAGTACTTC. Its translation is CASSKPGLAGGPGYEQYF.

The rearrangement joins TRBV4-2 to TRBJ2-1; 11 bases are a match to TRBD1. Trimming removed 4 bases from V and 1 base from J; junction bases left unmatched: 6. The germline V gene encodes CDR1 LGHNA and CDR2 YNFKEQ. This CDR3 has 17 amino acids. The CDR3 DNA sequence: TGTGCCAGCAGCCTCGCCGGGACAGGGGGGTCCTACAATGAGCAGTTCTTC. Amino acid sequence: CASSLAGTGGSYNEQFF.

The rearrangement links TRBV4-3 to TRBJ2-7; possibly TRBD1 or TRBD2 for D (5 bases each). Germline V CDR1 and CDR2: LGHNA, YSLEER. Trimming took off 0 bases at V and 4 bases at J, with 13 bases between the two ends. CDR3 length: 15 residues. As DNA, the CDR3 is TGCGCCAGCAGCCAAGATTTTCAGGGAGCTTACGAGCAGTACTTC. Translated: CASSQDFQGAYEQYF.

This clonotype was seen a few times. This chain links TRBV4-2 with TRBJ2-5, with 7 bases that match TRBD2. The CDR3 has 15 residues. Per the germline V gene, CDR1 is LGHNA and CDR2 is YNFKEQ. The V and J ends lost 2 bases and 5 bases, in that order; junction bases with no gene match: 8. The CDR3: CASSQTSASGETQYF. The CDR3 DNA is TGTGCCAGCAGCCAAACTAGCGCCTCGGGGGAGACCCAGTACTTC.

The chain uses TRBV7-2 and TRBJ2-3; D is possibly TRBD1 (6 bases). Trimming cost V 3 bases and J 2 bases, with 12 bases left between them. Per germline, CDR1 SGHTA and CDR2 FQGNSA. The CDR3 totals 15 residues. The CDR3 reads CASSFKDRNTDTQYF. The CDR3 DNA is TGTGCCAGCAGCTTTAAGGACAGAAACACAGATACGCAGTATTTT.

This clonotype was counted a few times. V usage is TRBV20-1 and J usage is TRBJ1-1; D is unresolved. V was cut by 6 bases and J by 1 base, with 12 bases left in between. The CDR3 spans 13 residues. Germline V gene data show CDR1 as DFQATT and CDR2 as SNEGSKA (reference sequence). CDR3 amino acids: CSANMDRNTEAFF. CDR3 coding DNA: TGCAGTGCCAATATGGATAGGAACACTGAAGCTTTCTTT.

This clonotype came up a few times. The chain employs TRBV5-6 and TRBJ2-3, with D perhaps given as TRBD1 or TRBD2 (5 bases each). The CDR3 sequence is 21 residues long. V dropped 2 bases and J dropped 2 bases, with 30 bases sitting between them. Germline V CDR1 and CDR2: SGHDT, YYEEEE. The CDR3 spells CASSLTFWGRESAVLTDTQYF. CDR3 sequence (DNA): TGTGCCAGCAGCTTAACTTTTTGGGGCAGGGAGTCTGCTGTACTCACAGATACGCAGTATTTT.

The table lists this clonotype with a few counts. V usage is TRBV10-2 and J usage is TRBJ2-7; no clear D gene. Germline V gene data show CDR1 as WSHSY and CDR2 as SAAADI. This CDR3 contains 18 residues. The V end lost 0 bases, the J end lost 0 bases, and 18 bases lay between the germline ends. The CDR3 DNA is TGCGCCAGCAGTGAGTCCTTCTGGATCGGATCCACCTCCTACGAGCAGTACTTC. Protein: CASSESFWIGSTSYEQYF.

This clonotype has a handful of counts. V is TRBV15 and J is TRBJ2-7; maybe TRBD1 (6 bases). The V and J ends lost 3 bases and 3 bases respectively, with 15 bases between them. The CDR3 sequence is 15 residues long. Germline loops: CDR1 LNHNV, CDR2 YYDKDF (reference sequence). CDR3 DNA: TGTGCCACCAGCAGTGCAAGGGGGACCGGCTACGAGCAGTACTTC. Translated: CATSSARGTGYEQYF.

This rearrangement joins TRBV7-2 to TRBJ2-1; TRBD2 might be the D (6 bases). CDR1 is SGHTA, CDR2 FQGNSA, per germline. V lost 5 bases and J lost 10, with 15 bases in between. The CDR3 length is 13 residues. CDR3 loop: CASSKVGGEEQFF. CDR3 nucleotides: TGTGCCAGCAGCAAAGTGGGCGGGGAAGAGCAGTTCTTC.

The chain links TRBV28 to TRBJ2-1; 9 positions match TRBD1. Trimming cost V 6 bases and J 5 bases; bases outside gene matches: 11. CDR3 size: 16 residues. From germline, CDR1 is MDHEN and CDR2 SYDVKM. CDR3 region: CASREQGAGVHNEQFF. As DNA, the CDR3 is TGTGCCAGCAGAGAACAGGGGGCTGGGGTTCACAATGAGCAGTTCTTC.

The sample holds one count of this clonotype. The V and J genes are TRBV12-3 or TRBV12-4 and TRBJ2-1; D remains unclear. Trimming stripped 7 bases from V and 8 bases from J, with 9 bases between. CDR3 size: 11 residues. CDR3 nucleotides: TGTGCCAGCAAGAGGTGGGATGAGCAGTTCTTC. Protein product: CASKRWDEQFF.